This T cell receptor beta chain came from a study of blood T cells in healthy people across ages. A J-beta primer mix and a sample-barcoded 5' primer were used in a second PCR of roughly 7 to 12 cycles. Every sample produced at least 2.5 million CDR3-containing paired-end reads. TCRdb reprocessed the 5' RACE reads via MiXCR and lists one record per CDR3 protein. Among 780,000 or so distinct CDR3 sequences listed, roughly 25% were seen once. Germline CDR1 reads MGHRA; CDR2 reads YSYEKL. Deletions cut 4 bases from V and 4 bases from J, with 19 bases between. The CDR3 extends over 17 amino acids. Study-wide points: Diversity was higher, and naive CD4+ cells more numerous, in long-lived donors than in aged donors.

About this clonotype: Its antigen is undetermined.

Every donor contributed ten milliliters of peripheral blood by blood draw. These data also formed part of another study, on T cells of mothers and their children. That work adds: Study donors consisted of three healthy Caucasian mothers and their six children.

Sequenced input: blood. The TCR comes from a boy aged 10-17 years in good health. The chain is built from TRBV4-1 and TRBJ2-2; D unclear. Here the CDR3 reads CASSLLPGPIGTGELFF. In nucleotides, the CDR3 is TGCGCCAGCAGCCTTCTACCCGGCCCTATAGGCACCGGGGAGCTGTTTTTT.